This entry concerns a single TCR beta chain. Germline values: CDR1 LNHDA, CDR2 SQIVND (reference sequence). This CDR3 contains 18 residues. Trimming removed 1 base from V and 1 base from J, with 17 bases in between. These data originate in a study of OX40 agonist ivuxolimab in advanced cancers. Clones were sequenced by immunoSEQ multiplex PCR, and TCRdb holds only the in-frame ones, with some missing. The repertoire includes 15,000 to 25,000 clones, roughly 68% of them detected once, and roughly 12% sits in the top ten. Source: CD4+ or CD8+ T cells sorted from blood, taken in a trial of the OX40 agonist ivuxolimab. V is TRBV19 and J is TRBJ1-5; D uncertain. The sequence was obtained from an adult with an advanced solid tumor such as melanoma, head and neck, liver or kidney cancer. The CDR3 DNA reads TGTGCCAGTAGTATAGGGTCGGTTGGGGTCCTGAGCAATCAGCCCCAGCATTTT. Protein sequence: CASSIGSVGVLSNQPQHF.